This TCR beta chain was sequenced for a study of T cell repertoires in cytomegalovirus infection. Study-wide context: TCR beta signatures that were public indicated CMV infection and matching HLA type.

The study's findings and limits: Adding up the frequency of public TCR beta families identified people who carried CMV plus the relevant HLA. HLA-C-restricted, CMV-specific TCR beta clonotypes were dominant ex vivo.

This CDR3 is 13 amino acids long. Germline loops: CDR1 SQVTM, CDR2 ANQGSEA. Notes on this clonotype: The antigen remains unidentified. Possible read error: a much larger clone is one base away.

Each CDR3 protein is one row after TCRdb ran MiXCR on the reads. Of around 450,000 distinct CDR3 sequences listed, 10% to 12% are singletons. The gene calls are TRBV29-1 and TRBJ1-2; 9 bases are a match to TRBD1. Specimen: PBMCs. The TCR comes from a human donor in good health (CMV status not recorded). Some clones in this sample may be carry-over from other donors' samples. The CDR3 spells CSIEGDRDYGYTF. The DNA of the CDR3 is TGCAGCATTGAGGGGGACAGGGACTATGGCTACACCTTC.